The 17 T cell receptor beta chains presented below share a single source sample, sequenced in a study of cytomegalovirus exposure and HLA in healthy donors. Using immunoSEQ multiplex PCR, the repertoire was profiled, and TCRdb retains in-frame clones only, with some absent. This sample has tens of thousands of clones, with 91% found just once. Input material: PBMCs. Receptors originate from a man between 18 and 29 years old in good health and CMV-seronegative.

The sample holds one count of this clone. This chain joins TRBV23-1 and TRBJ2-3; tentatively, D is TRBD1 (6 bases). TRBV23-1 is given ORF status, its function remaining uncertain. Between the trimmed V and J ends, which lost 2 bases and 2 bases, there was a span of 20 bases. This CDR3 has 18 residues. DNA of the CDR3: TGCGCCAGCAGTCAAAATAGGGGGTTCCTTAGGTTCACAGATACGCAGTATTTT. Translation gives CASSQNRGFLRFTDTQYF.

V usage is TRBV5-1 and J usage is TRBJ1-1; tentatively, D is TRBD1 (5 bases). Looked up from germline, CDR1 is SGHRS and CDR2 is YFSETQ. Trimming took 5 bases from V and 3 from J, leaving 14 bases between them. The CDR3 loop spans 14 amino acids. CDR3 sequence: CASRSLQGYTEAFF. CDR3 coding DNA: TGCGCCAGCAGAAGCCTTCAGGGTTACACTGAAGCTTTCTTT.

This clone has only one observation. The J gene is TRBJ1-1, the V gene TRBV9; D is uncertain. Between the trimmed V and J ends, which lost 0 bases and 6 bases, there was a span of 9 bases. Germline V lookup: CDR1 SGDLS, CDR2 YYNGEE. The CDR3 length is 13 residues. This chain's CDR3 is CASSVAGYPEAFF. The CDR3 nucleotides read TGTGCCAGCAGCGTAGCGGGGTATCCTGAAGCTTTCTTT.

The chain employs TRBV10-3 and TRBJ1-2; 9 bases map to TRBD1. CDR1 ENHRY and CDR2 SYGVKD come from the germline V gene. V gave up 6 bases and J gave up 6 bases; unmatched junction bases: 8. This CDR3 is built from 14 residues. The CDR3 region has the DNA TGTGCCATCAGGGCAGGACAGGGGAGCGATGGCTACACCTTC. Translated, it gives CAIRAGQGSDGYTF.

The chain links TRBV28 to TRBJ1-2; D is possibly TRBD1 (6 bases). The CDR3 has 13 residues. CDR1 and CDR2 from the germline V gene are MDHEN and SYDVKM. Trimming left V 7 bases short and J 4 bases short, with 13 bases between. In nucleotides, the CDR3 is TGTGCCAGCACACAGGGTAACCTCTATGGCTACACCTTC. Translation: CASTQGNLYGYTF.

The CDR3 reads CASSLEHRSGELFF. In DNA, the CDR3 is TGCGCCAGCAGCTTGGAACACAGGAGCGGGGAGCTGTTTTTT. The chain has TRBV5-1 and TRBJ2-2; D is perhaps TRBD1 (5 bases). The CDR3 consists of 14 residues. Trimming left V 0 bases short and J 7 bases short, with 10 bases between. Germline loops: CDR1 SGHRS, CDR2 YFSETQ.

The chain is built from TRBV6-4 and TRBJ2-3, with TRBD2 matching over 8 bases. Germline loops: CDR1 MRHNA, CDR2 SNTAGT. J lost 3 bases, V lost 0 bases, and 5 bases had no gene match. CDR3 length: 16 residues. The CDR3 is CASSDSGTRMTDTQYF. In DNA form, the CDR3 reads TGTGCCAGCAGTGACTCCGGGACTAGGATGACAGATACGCAGTATTTT.

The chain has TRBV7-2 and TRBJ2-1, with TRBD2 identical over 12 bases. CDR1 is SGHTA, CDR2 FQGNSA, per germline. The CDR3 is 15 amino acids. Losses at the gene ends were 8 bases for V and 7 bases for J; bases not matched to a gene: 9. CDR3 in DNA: TGTGCCAGCCACCGACTAGCGGGAGATTCGAATGAGCAGTTCTTC. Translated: CASHRLAGDSNEQFF.

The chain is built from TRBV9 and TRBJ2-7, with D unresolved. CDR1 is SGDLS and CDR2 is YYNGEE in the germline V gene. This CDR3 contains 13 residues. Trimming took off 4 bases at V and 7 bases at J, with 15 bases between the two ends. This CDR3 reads CASSPGSSREQYF. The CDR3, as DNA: TGTGCCAGCAGCCCGGGTTCCTCTCGGGAGCAGTACTTC. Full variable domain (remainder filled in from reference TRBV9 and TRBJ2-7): DSGVTQTPKHLITATGQRVTLRCSPRSGDLSVYWYQQSLDQGLQFLIQYYNGEERAKGNILERFSAQQFPDLHSELNLSSLELGDSALYFCASSPGSSREQYFGPGTRLTVT.

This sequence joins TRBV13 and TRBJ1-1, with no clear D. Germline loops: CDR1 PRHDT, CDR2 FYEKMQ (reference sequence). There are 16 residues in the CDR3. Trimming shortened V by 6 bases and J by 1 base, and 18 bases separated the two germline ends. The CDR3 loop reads CASREKSTQRNTEAFF. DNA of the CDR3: TGTGCCAGCAGGGAGAAATCGACGCAGAGGAACACTGAAGCTTTCTTT.

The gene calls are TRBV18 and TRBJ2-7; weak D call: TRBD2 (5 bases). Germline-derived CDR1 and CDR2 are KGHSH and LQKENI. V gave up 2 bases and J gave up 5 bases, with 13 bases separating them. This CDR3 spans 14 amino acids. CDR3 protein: CASSPGLGLHEQYF. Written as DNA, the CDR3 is TGTGCCAGCTCACCAGGACTTGGATTACACGAGCAGTACTTC.

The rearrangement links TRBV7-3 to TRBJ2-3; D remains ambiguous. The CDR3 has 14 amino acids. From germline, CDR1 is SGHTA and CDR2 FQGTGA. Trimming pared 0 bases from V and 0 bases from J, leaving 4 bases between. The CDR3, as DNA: TGTGCCAGCAGCTTAACGGCAAGCACAGATACGCAGTATTTT. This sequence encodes CASSLTASTDTQYF.

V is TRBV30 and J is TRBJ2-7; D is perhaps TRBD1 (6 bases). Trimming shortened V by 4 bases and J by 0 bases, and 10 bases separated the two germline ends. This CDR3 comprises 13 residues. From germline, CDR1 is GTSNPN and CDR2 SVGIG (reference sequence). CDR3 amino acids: CAWTPDSSYEQYF. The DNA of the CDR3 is TGTGCCTGGACCCCGGACAGCTCCTACGAGCAGTACTTC. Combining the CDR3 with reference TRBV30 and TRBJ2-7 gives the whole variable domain SQTIHQWPATLVQPVGSPLSLECTVEGTSNPNLYWYRQAAGRGLQLLFYSVGIGQISSEVPQNLSASRPQDRQFILSSKKLLLSDSGFYLCAWTPDSSYEQYFGPGTRLTVT.

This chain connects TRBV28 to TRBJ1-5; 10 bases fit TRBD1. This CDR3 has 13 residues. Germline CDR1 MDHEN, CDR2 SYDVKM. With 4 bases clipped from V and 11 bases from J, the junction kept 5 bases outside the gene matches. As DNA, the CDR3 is TGTGCCAGCAGTTCTGTGACAGGGGGCGCCCAGCATTTT. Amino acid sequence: CASSSVTGGAQHF.

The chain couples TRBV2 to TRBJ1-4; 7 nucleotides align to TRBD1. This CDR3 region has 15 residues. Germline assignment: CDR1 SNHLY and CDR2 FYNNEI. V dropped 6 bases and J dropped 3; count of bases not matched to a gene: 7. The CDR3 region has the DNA TGTGCCAGCAGAAATCAGGGACAGCCTAATGAAAAACTGTTTTTT. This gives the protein CASRNQGQPNEKLFF.

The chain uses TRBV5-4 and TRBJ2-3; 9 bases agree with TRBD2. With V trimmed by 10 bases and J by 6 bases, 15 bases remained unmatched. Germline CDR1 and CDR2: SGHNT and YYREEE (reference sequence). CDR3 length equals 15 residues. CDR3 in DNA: TGTGCCGGAGGAGGGGCGGGAGGGCCGAGGGATACGCAGTATTTT. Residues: CAGGGAGGPRDTQYF. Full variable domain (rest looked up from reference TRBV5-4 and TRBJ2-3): ETGVTQSPTHLIKTRGQQVTLRCSSQSGHNTVSWYQQALGQGPQFIFQYYREEENGRGNFPPRFSGLQFPNYSSELNVNALELDDSALYLCAGGGAGGPRDTQYFGPGTRLTVL.

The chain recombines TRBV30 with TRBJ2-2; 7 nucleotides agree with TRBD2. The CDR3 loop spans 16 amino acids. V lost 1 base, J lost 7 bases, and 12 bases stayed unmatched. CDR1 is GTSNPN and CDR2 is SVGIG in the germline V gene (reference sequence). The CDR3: CAWSAPNLLAIGELFF. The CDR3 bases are TGTGCCTGGAGTGCACCGAACCTACTAGCGATCGGGGAGCTGTTTTTT. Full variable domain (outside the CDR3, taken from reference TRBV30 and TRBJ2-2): SQTIHQWPATLVQPVGSPLSLECTVEGTSNPNLYWYRQAAGRGLQLLFYSVGIGQISSEVPQNLSASRPQDRQFILSSKKLLLSDSGFYLCAWSAPNLLAIGELFFGEGSRLTVL.